Presented here are 31 T cell receptor beta chains from one specimen sequenced in a study of blood T cell repertoires in COVID-19. Assay: immunoSEQ multiplex PCR; the TCRdb copy retains only in-frame clones and omits some. The repertoire includes fewer than 250,000 clones, more than 85% of them detected once, and approximately 1.1% sits in the top ten. The sample comprised peripheral blood. The receptors here all came from a man aged 25 to 40 with acute or convalescent COVID-19.

The chain links TRBV7-9 to TRBJ2-2; 7 bases are shared with TRBD1. This CDR3 spans 15 amino acids. CDR1 and CDR2 from the germline V gene are SEHNR and FQNEAQ (reference sequence). V shed 4 bases and J 3 bases; nucleotides not matched to a gene: 5. The CDR3 loop reads CASSSWTGHTGELFF. DNA for the CDR3: TGTGCCAGCAGCTCGTGGACAGGACACACCGGGGAGCTGTTTTTT.

The CDR3 reads CASSKEGGGEEETQYF. Written as DNA, the CDR3 is TGTGCCAGCAGCAAAGAGGGCGGGGGGGAGGAAGAGACCCAGTACTTC. The genes are TRBV21-1 and TRBJ2-5; the DNA was not compared with TRBD2, the D call given in the table. TRBV21-1 is a documented pseudogene. The CDR3 loop spans 16 amino acids.

This clone has a single count. Here the CDR3 DNA reads TGTGCCAGCACCAAAACCGGTGGTGCGCCTGAAGCTTTCTTT. Protein sequence: CASTKTGGAPEAFF. J is TRBJ1-1 and V is TRBV2; D remains unclear. CDR1 and CDR2 (germline): SNHLY, FYNNEI. The CDR3 length is 14 residues. With 7 bases removed from V and 6 bases from J, the gap between germline ends came to 18 bases.

V gene TRBV2 combines with J gene TRBJ1-5, with a weak D call TRBD1 (6 bases). CDR1 is SNHLY, CDR2 FYNNEI, per germline. Trimming took 7 bases from V and 2 from J, leaving 15 bases between them. CDR3 length: 15 amino acids. The CDR3 nucleotides are TGTGCCAGCACCGAGGGGGTGCATGGCAATCAGCCCCAGCATTTT. Translated, it gives CASTEGVHGNQPQHF.

This sequence joins TRBV5-3 and TRBJ2-7, with 11 bases identical to TRBD2. TRBV5-3 is flagged as an ORF with uncertain function. The J segment lost 7 bases and the V segment lost 7 bases, leaving 13 bases of the junction unmatched. The CDR3 covers 15 residues. CDR3 coding DNA: TGTGCCAGATCGACCGGGACTAGCGGTCCGGTAGAGCAGTACTTC. It translates to CARSTGTSGPVEQYF.

This clone was seen repeatedly, ten times or more. This sequence joins TRBV7-2 and TRBJ1-3, with 11 bases identical to TRBD1. Germline V lookup: CDR1 SGHTA, CDR2 FQGNSA. V was pared by 3 bases and J by 7 bases, with 11 bases of the junction left unmatched. The CDR3 covers 17 residues. CDR3 amino acids: CASSFGRGTGGRNTIYF. CDR3 coding DNA: TGTGCCAGCAGCTTTGGGAGGGGGACAGGGGGAAGGAACACCATATATTTT.

The chain has TRBV7-6 and TRBJ1-1; D is unclear. Germline loops: CDR1 SGHVS, CDR2 FNYEAQ. The V gene lost 1 base and the J gene lost 5 bases, with 14 bases spanning the gap. CDR3 size: 15 residues. DNA for the CDR3: TGTGCCAGCAGCTTAGGGTCGGCGGTTAGGACTGAAGCTTTCTTT. Its protein product is CASSLGSAVRTEAFF.

This clone was observed a single time. The genes are TRBV28 and TRBJ1-1; unclear D gene. Germline CDR1 reads MDHEN; CDR2 reads SYDVKM. The ends were cut back, 6 bases at V and 1 base at J, with 15 bases in the middle. This CDR3 is 15 amino acids long. The CDR3 loop is CASSPGGYRNTEAFF. CDR3 sequence (DNA): TGTGCCAGCAGCCCTGGCGGGTATAGGAACACTGAAGCTTTCTTT.

The gene calls are TRBV13 and TRBJ2-7; 7 nucleotides match TRBD2. The CDR3 loop spans 14 amino acids. CDR1 and CDR2 from the germline V gene are PRHDT and FYEKMQ (reference sequence). V shed 5 bases, J shed 4 bases, and the junction held 8 bases outside the gene matches. The CDR3 coding sequence is TGTGCCAGCAGCACCGGTGGGACTACTTACGAGCAGTACTTC. Translation: CASSTGGTTYEQYF.

V usage is TRBV15 and J usage is TRBJ1-1, with 10 bases identical to TRBD1. Germline V gene sequence: CDR1 LNHNV, CDR2 YYDKDF (reference sequence). Trimming took 5 bases from V and 4 from J; bases not matched to a gene: 7. This CDR3 region has 15 residues. CDR3 residues: CATSLRQGASTEAFF. The CDR3 nucleotides read TGTGCCACCAGCCTCCGACAGGGGGCGAGCACTGAAGCTTTCTTT.

This chain joins TRBV2 and TRBJ2-7; no reliable D call. Germline lookup yields CDR1 SNHLY and CDR2 FYNNEI. Between the trimmed V and J ends, which lost 7 bases and 2 bases, there was a span of 15 bases. There are 14 residues in the CDR3. The CDR3 nucleotides read TGTGCCAGCACCGATATAGACAAGACCTACGAGCAGTACTTC. This encodes CASTDIDKTYEQYF.

This chain joins TRBV11-2 and TRBJ1-3; the match to TRBD1 covers 10 bases. This CDR3 region has 14 residues. Germline V lookup: CDR1 SGHAT, CDR2 FQNNGV. V dropped 8 bases and J dropped 1; count of bases not matched to a gene: 2. The CDR3 DNA sequence: TGTGCCAGCCGACAGGGGGCATCTGGAAACACCATATATTTT. Its translation is CASRQGASGNTIYF.

The chain has TRBV27 and TRBJ1-6, with 8 positions matching TRBD1. The CDR3 has 18 amino acids. Germline loops: CDR1 MNHEY, CDR2 SMNVEV (reference sequence). The trim removed 1 base at V and 8 bases at J, leaving 13 bases unmatched. The CDR3 coding sequence is TGTGCCAGCAGTTTATTACCCCCCCGGGACAGGTTATATTCACCCCTCCACTTT. It encodes CASSLLPPRDRLYSPLHF.

The rearrangement links TRBV5-8 to TRBJ2-5, with D tentatively TRBD1 (6 bases). The V end lost 4 bases, the J end lost 5 bases, and 12 bases lay between the germline ends. The CDR3 contains 13 residues. Germline CDR1 is SGHTS and CDR2 is YDEGEE. CDR3 region: CASSVNRDETQYF. CDR3 nucleotide sequence: TGTGCCAGCAGCGTTAACAGGGACGAGACCCAGTACTTC.

In its sample, this clone was seen once. The chain links TRBV10-2 to TRBJ2-3; D possibly corresponds to TRBD2 (5 bases). The CDR3 runs to 13 residues. V lost 6 bases and J 4 bases, leaving 11 bases between the germline ends. Germline CDR1 reads WSHSY; CDR2 reads SAAADI. The CDR3, as DNA: TGCGCCAGCAGATCCGCCGGGGCAGATACGCAGTATTTT. This encodes CASRSAGADTQYF.

V usage is TRBV7-2 and J usage is TRBJ2-5; 8 bases fit TRBD2. The V gene's germline CDR1 is SGHTA and CDR2 FQGNSA. This CDR3 comprises 13 residues. The junction had 8 bases not matched to a gene; V was cut back by 6 bases and J by 8 bases. CDR3 DNA: TGTGCCAGCAGGCCTAGCGGGCCCCCTACCCAGTACTTC. This gives the protein CASRPSGPPTQYF.

This clone was seen a few times. The genes are TRBV19 and TRBJ1-5; D is undetermined. This CDR3 is built from 13 residues. Germline V lookup: CDR1 LNHDA, CDR2 SQIVND (reference sequence). V lost 0 bases and J lost 5, with 5 bases in between. The CDR3 DNA reads as TGTGCCAGTAGTATAGATCTGTATCAGCCCCAGCATTTT. Its protein product is CASSIDLYQPQHF.

The chain has TRBV28 and TRBJ1-4; a possible D gene is TRBD1 (6 bases). Deletions cut 9 bases from V and 8 bases from J, with 13 bases between. The V gene's germline CDR1 is MDHEN and CDR2 SYDVKM. This CDR3 spans 12 amino acids. CDR3 nucleotide sequence: TGTGCCAGTTACAGGGTTGGGGAAAAACTGTTTTTT. Translation: CASYRVGEKLFF.

This chain uses TRBV5-1 with TRBJ2-7, with a tentative D call TRBD1 (7 bases). With 4 bases removed from V and 7 bases from J, the gap between germline ends came to 24 bases. Germline lookup yields CDR1 SGHRS and CDR2 YFSETQ. This CDR3 spans 16 amino acids. The CDR3 DNA is TGCGCCAGCAGCGTGTCAACCATGAAGGGGGCGGGGGAGCAGTACTTC. Translating it yields CASSVSTMKGAGEQYF. The whole variable domain, filled in from reference TRBV5-1 and TRBJ2-7, reads KAGVTQTPRYLIKTRGQQVTLSCSPISGHRSVSWYQQTPGQGLQFLFEYFSETQRNKGNFPGRFSGRQFSNSRSEMNVSTLELGDSALYLCASSVSTMKGAGEQYFGPGTRLTVT.

This chain links TRBV20-1 with TRBJ1-1, with D possibly being TRBD1 (5 bases). Germline CDR1 and CDR2: DFQATT and SNEGSKA (reference sequence). With 3 bases removed from V and 0 bases from J, the gap between germline ends came to 11 bases. The CDR3 is made up of 14 amino acids. CDR3 amino acids: CSASYRTMNTEAFF. The DNA of the CDR3 is TGCAGTGCTAGTTACAGGACTATGAACACTGAAGCTTTCTTT.

This chain joins TRBV5-1 and TRBJ2-7; 11 nucleotides agree with TRBD2. V lost 5 bases, J lost 5 bases, and 12 bases stayed unmatched. Germline lookup yields CDR1 SGHRS and CDR2 YFSETQ. This CDR3 has 16 amino acids. The CDR3 protein is CASRMVSSGGIDEQYF. The CDR3 coding sequence is TGCGCCAGCAGGATGGTATCTAGCGGGGGGATCGACGAGCAGTACTTC.

The J gene is TRBJ2-2, the V gene TRBV15; D unresolved. Germline V gene data show CDR1 as LNHNV and CDR2 as YYDKDF (reference sequence). Deletions cut 0 bases from V and 1 base from J, with 6 bases between. The CDR3 has 15 amino acids. This CDR3 reads CATSRDPRNTGELFF. CDR3 nucleotide sequence: TGTGCCACCAGCAGAGACCCCAGGAACACCGGGGAGCTGTTTTTT.

This clone appeared a single time. The chain links TRBV19 to TRBJ1-1; TRBD1 aligns across 8 bases. The CDR3 sequence is 12 residues long. Germline trimming cut 4 bases from V and 8 bases from J; bases unmatched to any gene: 3. The V gene's germline CDR1 is LNHDA and CDR2 SQIVND (reference sequence). This CDR3 reads CASSRDRREAFF. The CDR3 nucleotides are TGTGCCAGTAGTAGGGACAGGAGGGAAGCTTTCTTT.

The rearrangement links TRBV6-5 to TRBJ1-2, with D tentatively TRBD1 (5 bases). CDR3 length: 12 amino acids. Germline values: CDR1 MNHEY, CDR2 SVGAGI. The V end was cut by 8 bases, the J end by 2 bases, with 9 bases between. As DNA, the CDR3 is TGTGCCAGCGCGGGACGGAACTATGGCTACACCTTC. Translated, it gives CASAGRNYGYTF.

V is TRBV7-9 and J is TRBJ1-4; 11 bases agree with TRBD1. This CDR3 has 14 residues. The trim removed 7 bases at V and 8 bases at J, leaving 6 bases unmatched. Germline V gives CDR1 SEHNR, CDR2 FQNEAQ (reference sequence). In DNA form, the CDR3 reads TGTGCCAGCACTCTGGACAGGGGGCGGGAAAAACTGTTTTTT. It encodes CASTLDRGREKLFF.

Notes on this clone: A read error may produce the germline difference seen at one junction end. V and J are TRBV6-4 and TRBJ1-1; 11 bases match TRBD1. CDR3 length equals 17 residues. Germline V lookup: CDR1 MRHNA, CDR2 SNTAGT. The CDR3 bases are TGTGCCGGCAGGACAGGGGGCCCCCCTATGTTGAACACTGAAGCTTTCTTT. This codes for CAGRTGGPPMLNTEAFF.

V is TRBV28 and J is TRBJ1-1; D is uncertain. This CDR3 has 12 residues. The V and J ends lost 8 bases and 2 bases respectively, with 9 bases between them. Germline V gene sequence: CDR1 MDHEN, CDR2 SYDVKM. The CDR3 bases are TGTGCCAGCCTGCAGCGAAACACTGAAGCTTTCTTT. Protein sequence: CASLQRNTEAFF.

V usage is TRBV29-1 and J usage is TRBJ1-2; no firm D call. The V end was cut by 4 bases, the J end by 5 bases, with 8 bases between. Germline CDR1 and CDR2: SQVTM and ANQGSEA. The CDR3 totals 11 residues. CDR3 loop: CSVGTVYGYTF. CDR3 in DNA: TGCAGCGTTGGCACAGTATATGGCTACACCTTC.

The CDR3 sequence: CASSLGVTGPSWGTEAFF. The CDR3 nucleotides read TGTGCCAGCAGCTTGGGGGTGACAGGTCCCTCATGGGGCACTGAAGCTTTCTTT. The J gene is TRBJ1-1, the V gene TRBV5-6; D is possibly TRBD1 (6 bases). This CDR3 contains 18 residues. In germline, CDR1 is SGHDT, CDR2 YYEEEE. V lost 0 bases and J lost 4, with 22 bases in between.

The V gene is TRBV5-4, the J gene TRBJ2-1; D is possibly TRBD1 (5 bases). The V end lost 0 bases, the J end lost 5 bases, and 12 bases lay between the germline ends. The CDR3 extends over 15 amino acids. CDR1 and CDR2 from the germline V gene are SGHNT and YYREEE (reference sequence). Here the CDR3 reads CASSLVGVVNNEQFF. The CDR3, as DNA: TGTGCCAGCAGCTTGGTAGGGGTGGTCAACAATGAGCAGTTCTTC. Full variable domain (missing parts from reference TRBV5-4 and TRBJ2-1): ETGVTQSPTHLIKTRGQQVTLRCSSQSGHNTVSWYQQALGQGPQFIFQYYREEENGRGNFPPRFSGLQFPNYSSELNVNALELDDSALYLCASSLVGVVNNEQFFGPGTRLTVL.

J is TRBJ2-2 and V is TRBV20-1; D possibly corresponds to TRBD2 (5 bases). CDR1 is DFQATT, CDR2 SNEGSKA, per germline (reference sequence). The CDR3 has 16 residues. V was clipped by 3 bases and J by 6 bases, with 20 bases between them. CDR3 loop: CSASSRDRVSAGELFF. The CDR3 region has the DNA TGCAGTGCTAGTTCCCGGGATAGGGTCAGTGCCGGGGAGCTGTTTTTT.